These 3 T cell receptor beta chains were all obtained from the same sample, sequenced in a study of patients and donors after allogeneic stem cell transplantation. TCRdb re-called the RT-PCR reads through MiXCR, storing one row per CDR3 protein. The table has about 210,000 distinct CDR3 sequences, 38% seen once. Sequencing was performed on blood, either unsorted or a sorted T cell fraction (not recorded which). The receptors come from a human donor who was either an allogeneic HSCT recipient or a stem cell or donor lymphocyte infusion donor (not recorded which). It is not recorded whose cells these are; they may come from a transplant donor.

This clonotype was detected a few times. J is TRBJ1-1 and V is TRBV5-6; 9 bases map to TRBD1. The CDR3 is 15 amino acids. CDR1 is SGHDT, CDR2 YYEEEE, per germline. J lost 1 base, V lost 4 bases, and 5 bases had no gene match. This CDR3 reads CASSADRGGNTEAFF. Here the CDR3 DNA reads TGTGCCAGCAGCGCGGACAGGGGAGGGAACACTGAAGCTTTCTTT.

The rearrangement uses TRBV7-2 and TRBJ1-2; 7 positions agree with TRBD1. This CDR3 region has 15 residues. The V gene's germline CDR1 is SGHTA and CDR2 FQGNSA. The V gene end was trimmed by 5 bases and the J gene end by 5 bases; junction bases not matched to a gene: 11. CDR3 residues: CASSPKTGRSYGYTF. The CDR3 coding sequence is TGTGCCAGCAGCCCTAAGACAGGGCGGTCATATGGCTACACCTTC. The complete variable domain, with remaining parts taken from reference TRBV7-2 and TRBJ1-2, reads GAGVSQSPSNKVTEKGKDVELRCDPISGHTALYWYRQSLGQGLEFLIYFQGNSAPDKSGLPSDRFSAERTGGSVSTLTIQRTQQEDSAVYLCASSPKTGRSYGYTFGSGTRLTVV.

This clonotype appeared many times. The V gene is TRBV28, the J gene TRBJ1-2; 7 bases align to TRBD1. From germline, CDR1 is MDHEN and CDR2 SYDVKM. V lost 6 bases, J lost 4 bases, and 11 bases stayed unmatched. This CDR3 comprises 15 residues. This chain's CDR3 is CASSRGQFTFYGYTF. Written as DNA, the CDR3 is TGTGCCAGCAGCCGGGGACAGTTTACCTTCTATGGCTACACCTTC.